This entry lists 26 T cell receptor beta chains sequenced from one sample in a study of blood T cell repertoires in COVID-19. Generated by immunoSEQ multiplex PCR, the TCRdb table keeps only in-frame clones and is missing some. This table holds 70,000 or so clones, 75% to 90% found once. Input material: peripheral blood. These receptors all come from a man aged 50-59 years with COVID-19, enrolled during active disease.

This sequence joins TRBV30 and TRBJ1-2; TRBD1 might be the D (5 bases). The CDR3 contains 13 residues. The V gene's germline CDR1 is GTSNPN and CDR2 SVGIG (reference sequence). Trimming left V 3 bases short and J 7 bases short, with 15 bases between. CDR3 nucleotide sequence: TGTGCCTGGAGCAGAGGGGAGGTGGGTGGCTACACCTTC. It encodes CAWSRGEVGGYTF. The full variable domain, completed using reference TRBV30 and TRBJ1-2, is SQTIHQWPATLVQPVGSPLSLECTVEGTSNPNLYWYRQAAGRGLQLLFYSVGIGQISSEVPQNLSASRPQDRQFILSSKKLLLSDSGFYLCAWSRGEVGGYTFGSGTRLTVV.

The rearrangement links TRBV25-1 to TRBJ1-5; D perhaps matches TRBD1 (5 bases). In germline, CDR1 is MGHDK, CDR2 SYGVNS. The CDR3 loop spans 15 amino acids. V was cut by 4 bases and J by 0 bases, with 10 bases left in between. The CDR3 DNA follows: TGTGCCAGCAGTGCAGACAGCCATAGCAATCAGCCCCAGCATTTT. Translating it yields CASSADSHSNQPQHF.

The V call is TRBV7-9, the J call TRBJ1-2, with D possibly matching TRBD1 (5 bases). The length of the CDR3 is 15 residues. Trimming removed 1 base from V and 3 bases from J, with 12 bases in between. CDR1 is SEHNR and CDR2 is FQNEAQ in the germline V gene (reference sequence). As DNA, the CDR3 is TGTGCCAGCAGCTTAGAGGCAGGGAACCACTATGGCTACACCTTC. This codes for CASSLEAGNHYGYTF.

J is TRBJ2-7 and V is TRBV19; 10 nucleotides agree with TRBD2. Germline loops: CDR1 LNHDA, CDR2 SQIVND (reference sequence). This CDR3 region has 13 residues. The V and J ends lost 8 bases and 4 bases, in that order; junction bases with no gene match: 5. The chain's CDR3 is CASGASGSYEQYF. The CDR3 DNA reads TGTGCCAGTGGGGCTAGCGGGAGTTACGAGCAGTACTTC. The full variable domain, with the rest looked up from reference TRBV19 and TRBJ2-7, is DGGITQSPKYLFRKEGQNVTLSCEQNLNHDAMYWYRQDPGQGLRLIYYSQIVNDFQKGDIAEGYSVSREKKESFPLTVTSAQKNPTAFYLCASGASGSYEQYFGPGTRLTVT.

The chain links TRBV24-1 to TRBJ2-1; TRBD1 agrees at 9 bases. Germline V CDR1 and CDR2: KGHDR, SFDVKD. Trimming at V came to 4 bases and at J to 4 bases, leaving 7 bases not matched to a gene. The CDR3 extends over 16 amino acids. CDR3 in amino acids: CATSDSGTGKYNEQFF. The CDR3 coding sequence is TGTGCCACCAGTGACTCCGGGACAGGGAAATACAATGAGCAGTTCTTC.

The chain recombines TRBV6-2 or TRBV6-3 with TRBJ2-6; 10 nucleotides agree with TRBD1. The CDR3 is 21 residues long. The ends lost 4 bases at V and 2 bases at J; junction bases unmatched: 17. Germline lookup yields CDR1 MNHEY and CDR2 SVGEGT. CDR3 in DNA: TGTGCCAGCAGTTCTTTACCCGGGACAGGGGACTCGAGAGCTGGGGCCAACGTCCTGACTTTC. Its protein product is CASSSLPGTGDSRAGANVLTF.

Only a few counts were recorded for this clone. The chain joins TRBV7-2 to TRBJ1-5; 8 positions agree with TRBD1. Germline assignment: CDR1 SGHTA and CDR2 FQGNSA. The CDR3 sequence is 14 residues long. J lost 6 bases, V lost 1 base, and 2 bases had no gene match. The CDR3 DNA reads as TGTGCCAGCAGCTTAGACAGGGGGGCTCAGCCCCAGCATTTT. Its translation: CASSLDRGAQPQHF.

This clone was counted a few times. The chain employs TRBV28 and TRBJ1-6; 7 bases are shared with TRBD1. The germline V gene encodes CDR1 MDHEN and CDR2 SYDVKM. CDR3 length equals 17 residues. V gave up 5 bases and J gave up 10 bases; unmatched junction bases: 17. The CDR3 reads CASSPPYATGFISPLHF. In DNA form, the CDR3 reads TGTGCCAGCAGTCCCCCCTATGCGACAGGGTTCATCTCACCCCTCCACTTT.

The J gene is TRBJ1-2, the V gene TRBV24-1, with D possibly matching TRBD1 (6 bases). V was cut by 4 bases and J by 9 bases, with 20 bases left in between. Germline V gene data show CDR1 as KGHDR and CDR2 as SFDVKD. The CDR3 extends over 15 amino acids. The CDR3 bases are TGTGCCACCAGTGAACAGACAGGCAAGATCTCACGCTACACCTTC. It yields the protein CATSEQTGKISRYTF.

The chain carries TRBV5-6 and TRBJ2-7; D is unclear. Trimming pared 1 base from V and 2 bases from J, leaving 13 bases between. CDR1 SGHDT and CDR2 YYEEEE come from the germline V gene. The CDR3 is 15 residues long. CDR3 in DNA: TGTGCCAGCAGCTTGTTCGGCAGGCCCCCCTACGAGCAGTACTTC. Translating gives CASSLFGRPPYEQYF.

The gene calls are TRBV30 and TRBJ1-5; 8 bases are a match to TRBD1. The V gene's germline CDR1 is GTSNPN and CDR2 SVGIG (reference sequence). The CDR3 runs to 16 residues. Trimming took 1 base from V and 2 from J; bases not matched to a gene: 7. The CDR3 DNA reads TGTGCCTGGAGTGCTGACAGGGGATCGGGCAATCAGCCCCAGCATTTT. Its translation: CAWSADRGSGNQPQHF.

The V and J genes are TRBV6-1 and TRBJ2-1; 8 bases match TRBD2. Germline loops: CDR1 MNHNS, CDR2 SASEGT. Trimming at V came to 4 bases and at J to 8 bases, leaving 13 bases not matched to a gene. The CDR3 sequence is 16 residues long. The CDR3 coding sequence is TGTGCCAGCAGTGCTTATAGCGGGACCCTTGTGGATGAGCAGTTCTTC. Encoded protein: CASSAYSGTLVDEQFF.

This clone was seen only once. The chain carries TRBV20-1 and TRBJ2-3; TRBD2 aligns across 11 bases. Trimming removed 3 bases from V and 6 bases from J; junction bases left unmatched: 8. The germline CDR1 and CDR2 sequences are DFQATT and SNEGSKA (reference sequence). CDR3 size: 15 residues. CDR3 in amino acids: CSASPLAGVGDTQYF. CDR3 sequence (DNA): TGCAGTGCTAGTCCACTAGCGGGAGTGGGGGATACGCAGTATTTT.

CDR3: CASSFTYLYEQYF. CDR3 coding DNA: TGTGCCAGCAGTTTCACTTACCTCTACGAGCAGTACTTC. The chain joins TRBV12-3 or TRBV12-4 to TRBJ2-7, with D unresolved. V gave up 3 bases and J gave up 3 bases, with 9 bases separating them. CDR3 size: 13 residues.

V is TRBV4-3 and J is TRBJ2-2; 10 bases match TRBD1. Germline assignment: CDR1 LGHNA and CDR2 YSLEER. There are 15 residues in the CDR3. V gave up 2 bases and J gave up 5 bases; unmatched junction bases: 2. The CDR3 here is CASSQRTGGTGELFF. The CDR3, as DNA: TGCGCCAGCAGCCAACGGACAGGGGGAACCGGGGAGCTGTTTTTT.

V and J are TRBV12-3 or TRBV12-4 and TRBJ1-1; D unclear. The V and J ends lost 4 bases and 7 bases respectively, with 10 bases between them. This CDR3 contains 12 residues. The CDR3 sequence: CASSWVEGEAFF. In DNA, the CDR3 is TGTGCCAGCAGTTGGGTGGAGGGTGAAGCTTTCTTT.

This clone was seen just once. CDR3 nucleotide sequence: TGCGCCAGCAGCCAAAGCACAGACACTCGAACGACCGGGGAGCTGTTTTTT. Its translation is CASSQSTDTRTTGELFF. This sequence joins TRBV4-3 and TRBJ2-2; unclear D gene. CDR1 LGHNA and CDR2 YSLEER come from the germline V gene. The length of the CDR3 is 17 residues. V lost 2 bases and J lost 5, with 18 bases in between.

The rearrangement uses TRBV5-1 and TRBJ2-7; 8 bases fit TRBD1. There are 16 residues in the CDR3. Germline assignment: CDR1 SGHRS and CDR2 YFSETQ. V shed 1 base and J 2 bases; nucleotides not matched to a gene: 8. The CDR3 reads CASSLKHGTGPYEQYF. The CDR3 DNA reads TGCGCCAGCAGCTTGAAACATGGGACAGGCCCCTACGAGCAGTACTTC. The complete variable domain, with remaining parts taken from reference TRBV5-1 and TRBJ2-7, reads KAGVTQTPRYLIKTRGQQVTLSCSPISGHRSVSWYQQTPGQGLQFLFEYFSETQRNKGNFPGRFSGRQFSNSRSEMNVSTLELGDSALYLCASSLKHGTGPYEQYFGPGTRLTVT.

This chain links TRBV10-2 with TRBJ2-6; 8 positions match TRBD1. The germline V gene encodes CDR1 WSHSY and CDR2 SAAADI. This CDR3 spans 16 amino acids. V gave up 11 bases and J gave up 0 bases; unmatched junction bases: 9. CDR3 loop: CAAKGTGVSGANVLTF. The CDR3 bases are TGCGCCGCGAAGGGGACAGGCGTCTCTGGGGCCAACGTCCTGACTTTC.

The chain combines TRBV27 with TRBJ1-1; D remains ambiguous. CDR1 is MNHEY and CDR2 is SMNVEV in the germline V gene (reference sequence). This CDR3 comprises 15 residues. V was shortened by 5 bases and J by 3 bases, with 16 bases between the two germline ends. CDR3 coding DNA: TGTGCCAGCAGTGTGGGAGGGTCTAGAGACACTGAAGCTTTCTTT. The encoded protein is CASSVGGSRDTEAFF.

The chain carries TRBV5-4 and TRBJ2-3; 14 bases are shared with TRBD2. V gave up 0 bases and J gave up 4 bases; unmatched junction bases: 4. Germline lookup yields CDR1 SGHNT and CDR2 YYREEE (reference sequence). CDR3 length: 17 amino acids. CDR3 protein: CASSLGLAGGPADTQYF. The DNA for the CDR3 is TGTGCCAGCAGCTTGGGACTAGCGGGAGGGCCCGCAGATACGCAGTATTTT.

The J gene is TRBJ1-5, the V gene TRBV5-5; the match to TRBD1 covers 9 bases. The length of the CDR3 is 14 residues. Germline CDR1 SGHKS, CDR2 YYEKEE (reference sequence). Germline trimming cut 4 bases from V and 7 bases from J; bases unmatched to any gene: 6. The CDR3 DNA follows: TGTGCCAGCAGCCGGACAGGGGCGGGGCAGCCCCAGCATTTT. Its protein product is CASSRTGAGQPQHF.

The V gene is TRBV27, the J gene TRBJ2-3; D is perhaps TRBD1 (5 bases). CDR1 is MNHEY, CDR2 SMNVEV, per germline (reference sequence). With 10 bases removed from V and 0 bases from J, the gap between germline ends came to 17 bases. The CDR3 is 15 amino acids. CDR3 sequence reads: CATKDRPSSTDTQYF. The CDR3 nucleotides are TGTGCCACTAAAGACAGACCCTCTAGCACAGATACGCAGTATTTT.

This chain links TRBV7-2 with TRBJ2-3; 10 positions agree with TRBD1. Losses at the gene ends were 1 base for V and 3 bases for J; bases not matched to a gene: 4. This CDR3 is 16 amino acids long. Germline values: CDR1 SGHTA, CDR2 FQGNSA. In DNA form, the CDR3 reads TGTGCCAGCAGCTTAGGGACAGGGGGTTATACAGATACGCAGTATTTT. Its translation: CASSLGTGGYTDTQYF.

The chain has TRBV4-3 and TRBJ1-1, with D hard to call. The V gene's germline CDR1 is LGHNA and CDR2 YSLEER. CDR3 length equals 14 residues. V was trimmed by 4 bases and J by 4 bases, leaving 13 bases between them. The CDR3 DNA is TGCGCCAGCAGCCGGTCAGAGGGAGCCACTGAAGCTTTCTTT. As protein: CASSRSEGATEAFF.

Only a few counts were recorded for this clone. The sample contains more than one DNA sequence encoding this CDR3. The chain has TRBV5-1 and TRBJ2-7, with D perhaps matching TRBD2 (5 bases). There are 14 residues in the CDR3. Germline values: CDR1 SGHRS, CDR2 YFSETQ. The V end lost 0 bases, the J end lost 0 bases, and 7 bases lay between the germline ends. The CDR3 sequence is CASSLAGVSYEQYF. The CDR3, as DNA: TGCGCCAGCAGCTTGGCCGGGGTCTCCTACGAGCAGTACTTC.